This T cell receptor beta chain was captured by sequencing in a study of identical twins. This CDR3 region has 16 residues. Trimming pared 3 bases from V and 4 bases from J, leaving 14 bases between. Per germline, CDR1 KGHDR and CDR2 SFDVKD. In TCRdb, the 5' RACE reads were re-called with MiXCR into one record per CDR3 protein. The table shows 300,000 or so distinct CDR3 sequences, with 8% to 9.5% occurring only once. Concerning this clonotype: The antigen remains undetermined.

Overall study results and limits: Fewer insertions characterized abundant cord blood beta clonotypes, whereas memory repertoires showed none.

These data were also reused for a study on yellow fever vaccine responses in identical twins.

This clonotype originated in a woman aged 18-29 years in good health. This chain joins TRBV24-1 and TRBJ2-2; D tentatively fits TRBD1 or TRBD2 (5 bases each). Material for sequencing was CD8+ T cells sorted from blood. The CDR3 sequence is CATSDPGRTLTGELFF. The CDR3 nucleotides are TGTGCCACCAGTGATCCGGGACGGACCCTCACCGGGGAGCTGTTTTTT.